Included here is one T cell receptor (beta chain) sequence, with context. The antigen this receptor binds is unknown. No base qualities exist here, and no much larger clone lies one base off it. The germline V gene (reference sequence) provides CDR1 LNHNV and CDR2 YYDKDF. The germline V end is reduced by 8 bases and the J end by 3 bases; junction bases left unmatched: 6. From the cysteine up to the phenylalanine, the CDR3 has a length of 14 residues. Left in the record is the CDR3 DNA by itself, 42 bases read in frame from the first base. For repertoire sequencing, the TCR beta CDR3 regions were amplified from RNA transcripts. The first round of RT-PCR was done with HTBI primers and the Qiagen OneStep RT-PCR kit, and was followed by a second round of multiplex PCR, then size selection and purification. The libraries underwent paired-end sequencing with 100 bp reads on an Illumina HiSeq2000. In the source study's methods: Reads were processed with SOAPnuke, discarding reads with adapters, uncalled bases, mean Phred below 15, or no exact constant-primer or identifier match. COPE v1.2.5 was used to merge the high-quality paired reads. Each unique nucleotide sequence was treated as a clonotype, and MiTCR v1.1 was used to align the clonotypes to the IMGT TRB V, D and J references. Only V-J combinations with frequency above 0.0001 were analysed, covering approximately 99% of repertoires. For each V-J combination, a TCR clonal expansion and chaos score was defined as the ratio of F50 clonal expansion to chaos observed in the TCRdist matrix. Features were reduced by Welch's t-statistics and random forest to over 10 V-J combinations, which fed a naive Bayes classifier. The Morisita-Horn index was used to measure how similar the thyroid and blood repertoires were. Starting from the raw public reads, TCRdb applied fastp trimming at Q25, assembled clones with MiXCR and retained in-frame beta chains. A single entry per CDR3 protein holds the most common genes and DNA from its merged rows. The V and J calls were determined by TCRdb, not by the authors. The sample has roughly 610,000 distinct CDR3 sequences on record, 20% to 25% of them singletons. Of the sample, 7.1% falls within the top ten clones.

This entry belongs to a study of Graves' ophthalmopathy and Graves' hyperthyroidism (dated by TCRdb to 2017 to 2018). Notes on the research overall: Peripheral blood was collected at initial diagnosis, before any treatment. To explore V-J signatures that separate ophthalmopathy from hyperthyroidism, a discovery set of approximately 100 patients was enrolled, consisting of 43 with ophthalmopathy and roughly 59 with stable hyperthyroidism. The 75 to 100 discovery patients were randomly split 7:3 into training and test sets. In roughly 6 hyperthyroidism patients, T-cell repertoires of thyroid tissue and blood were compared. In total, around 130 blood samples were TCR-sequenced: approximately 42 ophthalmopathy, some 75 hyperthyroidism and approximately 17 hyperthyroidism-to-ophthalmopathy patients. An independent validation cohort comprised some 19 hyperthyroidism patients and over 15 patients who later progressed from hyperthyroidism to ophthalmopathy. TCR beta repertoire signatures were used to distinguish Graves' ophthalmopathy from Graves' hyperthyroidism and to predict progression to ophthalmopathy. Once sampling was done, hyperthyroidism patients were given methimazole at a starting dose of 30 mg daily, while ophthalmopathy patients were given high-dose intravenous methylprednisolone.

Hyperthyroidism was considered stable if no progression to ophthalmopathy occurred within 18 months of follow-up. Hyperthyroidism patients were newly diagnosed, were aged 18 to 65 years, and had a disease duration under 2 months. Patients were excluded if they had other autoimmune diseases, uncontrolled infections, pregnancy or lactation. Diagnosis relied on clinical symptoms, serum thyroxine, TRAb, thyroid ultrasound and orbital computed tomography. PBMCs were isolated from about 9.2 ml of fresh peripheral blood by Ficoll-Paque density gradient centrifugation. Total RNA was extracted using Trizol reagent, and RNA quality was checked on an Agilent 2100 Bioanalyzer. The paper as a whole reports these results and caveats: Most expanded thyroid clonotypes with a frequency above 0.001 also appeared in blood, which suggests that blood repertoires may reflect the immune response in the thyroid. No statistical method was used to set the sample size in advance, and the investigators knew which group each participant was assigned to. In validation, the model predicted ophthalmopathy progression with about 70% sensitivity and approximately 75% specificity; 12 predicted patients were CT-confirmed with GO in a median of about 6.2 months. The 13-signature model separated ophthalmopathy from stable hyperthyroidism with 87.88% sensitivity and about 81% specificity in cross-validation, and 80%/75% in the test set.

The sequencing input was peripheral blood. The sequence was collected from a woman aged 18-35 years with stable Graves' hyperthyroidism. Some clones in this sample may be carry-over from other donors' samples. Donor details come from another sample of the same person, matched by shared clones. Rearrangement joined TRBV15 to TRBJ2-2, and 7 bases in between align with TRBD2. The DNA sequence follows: TGTGCCACCGAGGGAGGGGTCGACACCGGGGAGCTGTTTTTT. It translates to CATEGGVDTGELFF.